Below, 5 T cell receptor beta chains from the same sample are listed, as sequenced in a study of control samples from healthy donors and cancer patients. Measured with immunoSEQ multiplex PCR; TCRdb has only the in-frame clones, and not every one. Of 20,000 to 30,000 clones in the sample, approximately 90% were seen once. Sequences were obtained from PBMCs. These receptors originate from a man in his fifties with lung cancer.

The chain joins TRBV7-2 to TRBJ2-3; D might be TRBD2 (5 bases). From germline, CDR1 is SGHTA and CDR2 FQGNSA. V lost 7 bases and J lost 0, with 14 bases in between. The CDR3 covers 15 residues. The CDR3 sequence: CASTPRGGSTDTQYF. DNA of the CDR3: TGTGCCAGCACCCCCCGGGGTGGGAGCACAGATACGCAGTATTTT.

This chain links TRBV5-6 with TRBJ2-3; the match to TRBD1 covers 9 bases. V was pared by 0 bases and J by 6 bases, with 8 bases of the junction left unmatched. Germline CDR1 is SGHDT and CDR2 is YYEEEE. This CDR3 is 16 amino acids long. CDR3 amino acids: CASSLGEGTGLDTQYF. The CDR3 DNA reads TGTGCCAGCAGCTTGGGCGAAGGGACAGGGTTGGATACGCAGTATTTT.

This sequence joins TRBV5-4 and TRBJ2-1; perhaps D is TRBD1 or TRBD2 (6 bases each). Per the germline V gene, CDR1 is SGHNT and CDR2 is YYREEE (reference sequence). CDR3 size: 15 residues. Trimming pared 0 bases from V and 1 base from J, leaving 8 bases between. The CDR3 sequence: CASSLEGGSYNEQFF. In nucleotides, the CDR3 is TGTGCCAGCAGCTTGGAAGGGGGGTCCTACAATGAGCAGTTCTTC. Using reference TRBV5-4 and TRBJ2-1 for the parts outside the CDR3, the full variable domain is ETGVTQSPTHLIKTRGQQVTLRCSSQSGHNTVSWYQQALGQGPQFIFQYYREEENGRGNFPPRFSGLQFPNYSSELNVNALELDDSALYLCASSLEGGSYNEQFFGPGTRLTVL.

V gene TRBV4-1 combines with J gene TRBJ1-2, with 11 bases that match TRBD1. The CDR3 spans 15 residues. The germline CDR1 and CDR2 sequences are MGHRA and YSYEKL. The junction had 3 bases not matched to a gene; V was cut back by 3 bases and J by 3 bases. The CDR3 loop reads CASSHPGQGDYGYTF. CDR3 coding DNA: TGCGCCAGCAGCCACCCGGGACAGGGGGACTATGGCTACACCTTC.

The chain employs TRBV7-2 and TRBJ1-4; no clear D. This CDR3 region has 14 residues. V lost 2 bases and J lost 4, with 8 bases in between. In germline, CDR1 is SGHTA, CDR2 FQGNSA. The CDR3 DNA reads as TGTGCCAGCAGCTTAAGTGTTTTTAATGAAAAACTGTTTTTT. Protein product: CASSLSVFNEKLFF. The whole variable domain, filled in from reference TRBV7-2 and TRBJ1-4, reads GAGVSQSPSNKVTEKGKDVELRCDPISGHTALYWYRQSLGQGLEFLIYFQGNSAPDKSGLPSDRFSAERTGGSVSTLTIQRTQQEDSAVYLCASSLSVFNEKLFFGSGTQLSVL.